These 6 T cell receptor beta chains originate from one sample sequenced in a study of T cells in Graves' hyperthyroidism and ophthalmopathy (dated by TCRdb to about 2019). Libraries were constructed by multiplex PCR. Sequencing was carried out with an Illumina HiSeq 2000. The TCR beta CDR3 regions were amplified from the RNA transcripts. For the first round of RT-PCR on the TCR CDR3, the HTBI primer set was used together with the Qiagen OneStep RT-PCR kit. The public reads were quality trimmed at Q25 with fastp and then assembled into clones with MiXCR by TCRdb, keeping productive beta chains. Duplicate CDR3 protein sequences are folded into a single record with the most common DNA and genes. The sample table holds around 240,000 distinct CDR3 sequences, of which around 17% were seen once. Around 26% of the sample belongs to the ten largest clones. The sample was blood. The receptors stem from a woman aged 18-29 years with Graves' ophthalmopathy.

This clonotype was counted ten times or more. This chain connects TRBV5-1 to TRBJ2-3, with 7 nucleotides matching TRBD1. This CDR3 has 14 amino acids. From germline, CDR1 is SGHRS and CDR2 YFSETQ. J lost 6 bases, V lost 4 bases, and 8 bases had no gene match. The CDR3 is CASSGGQQGDTQYF. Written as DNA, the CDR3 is TGCGCCAGCAGCGGGGGACAGCAGGGGGATACGCAGTATTTT.

The CDR3 protein is CASSPTRGANTEAFF. In DNA form, the CDR3 reads TGTGCCAGCAGCCCTACAAGGGGCGCGAACACTGAAGCTTTCTTT. This chain joins TRBV5-8 and TRBJ1-1, with D perhaps matching TRBD1 (5 bases). Germline V lookup: CDR1 SGHTS, CDR2 YDEGEE. CDR3 size: 15 residues. With 4 bases removed from V and 1 base from J, the gap between germline ends came to 14 bases.

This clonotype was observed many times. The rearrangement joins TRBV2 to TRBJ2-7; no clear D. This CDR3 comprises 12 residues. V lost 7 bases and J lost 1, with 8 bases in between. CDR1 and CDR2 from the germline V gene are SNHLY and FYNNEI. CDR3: CASIRGSYEQYF. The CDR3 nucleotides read TGTGCCAGCATCCGCGGATCCTACGAGCAGTACTTC. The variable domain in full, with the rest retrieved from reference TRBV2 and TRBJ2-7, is EPEVTQTPSHQVTQMGQEVILRCVPISNHLYFYWYRQILGQKVEFLVSFYNNEISEKSEIFDDQFSVERPDGSNFTLKIRSTKLEDSAMYFCASIRGSYEQYFGPGTRLTVT.

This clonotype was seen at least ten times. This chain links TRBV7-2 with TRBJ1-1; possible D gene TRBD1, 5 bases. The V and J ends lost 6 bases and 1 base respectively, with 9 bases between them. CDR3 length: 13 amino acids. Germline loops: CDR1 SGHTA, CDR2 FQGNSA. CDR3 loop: CASRRGRNTEAFF. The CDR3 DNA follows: TGTGCCAGCAGAAGGGGCCGGAACACTGAAGCTTTCTTT. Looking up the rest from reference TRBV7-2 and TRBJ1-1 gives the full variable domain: GAGVSQSPSNKVTEKGKDVELRCDPISGHTALYWYRQSLGQGLEFLIYFQGNSAPDKSGLPSDRFSAERTGGSVSTLTIQRTQQEDSAVYLCASRRGRNTEAFFGQGTRLTVV.

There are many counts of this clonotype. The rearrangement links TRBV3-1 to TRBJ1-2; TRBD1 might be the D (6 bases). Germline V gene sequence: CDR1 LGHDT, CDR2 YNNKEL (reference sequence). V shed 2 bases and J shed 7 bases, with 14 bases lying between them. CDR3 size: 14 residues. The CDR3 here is CASSQTAGAGGYTF. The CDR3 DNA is TGTGCCAGCAGCCAAACAGCGGGGGCGGGTGGCTACACCTTC.

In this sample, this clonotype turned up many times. For the CDR3, the DNA is TGTGCCAGCAGTTTTAGGGCGGGGGGCGATACAGATACGCAGTATTTT. This encodes CASSFRAGGDTDTQYF. The genes are TRBV28 and TRBJ2-3; 8 bases are a match to TRBD2. The CDR3 is made up of 16 amino acids. The junction had 8 bases not matched to a gene; V was cut back by 3 bases and J by 3 bases. Germline V gene lookup returns CDR1 MDHEN and CDR2 SYDVKM.